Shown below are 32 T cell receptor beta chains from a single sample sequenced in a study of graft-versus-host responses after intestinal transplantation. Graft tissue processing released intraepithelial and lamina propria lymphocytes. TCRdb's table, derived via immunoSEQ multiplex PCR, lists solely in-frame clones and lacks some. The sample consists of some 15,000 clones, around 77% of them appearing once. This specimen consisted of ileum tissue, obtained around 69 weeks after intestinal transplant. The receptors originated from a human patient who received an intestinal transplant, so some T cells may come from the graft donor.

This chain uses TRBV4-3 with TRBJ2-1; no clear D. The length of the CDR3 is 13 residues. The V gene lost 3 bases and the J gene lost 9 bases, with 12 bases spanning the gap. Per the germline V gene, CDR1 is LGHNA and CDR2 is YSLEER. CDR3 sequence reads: CASSQARHGEQFF. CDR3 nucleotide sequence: TGCGCCAGCAGCCAGGCCAGGCACGGTGAGCAGTTCTTC.

CDR3 bases: TGTGCCACCAGCAGAGTTAGTGCGGGCGGCAATGAGCAGTTCTTC. Protein product: CATSRVSAGGNEQFF. The V gene is TRBV15, the J gene TRBJ2-1; a weak D match, TRBD2 (5 bases). V gave up 1 base and J gave up 6 bases, with 13 bases separating them. Germline CDR1 reads LNHNV; CDR2 reads YYDKDF (reference sequence). This CDR3 is 15 amino acids long.

CDR3 protein: CASSDQRGGTDTQYF. Here the CDR3 DNA reads TGTGCCAGCAGTGATCAGCGGGGGGGCACAGATACGCAGTATTTT. The V and J genes are TRBV2 and TRBJ2-3; 9 bases map to TRBD2. This CDR3 is 15 amino acids long. CDR1 and CDR2 (germline): SNHLY, FYNNEI. Unmatched junction bases numbered 2, after V lost 3 bases and J lost 1 base.

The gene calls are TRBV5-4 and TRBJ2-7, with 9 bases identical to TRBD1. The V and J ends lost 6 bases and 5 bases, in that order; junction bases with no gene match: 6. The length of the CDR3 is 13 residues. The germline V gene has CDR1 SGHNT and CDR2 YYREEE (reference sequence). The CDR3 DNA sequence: TGTGCCAGCACAATACAGGGGGCCAACGAGCAGTACTTC. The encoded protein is CASTIQGANEQYF.

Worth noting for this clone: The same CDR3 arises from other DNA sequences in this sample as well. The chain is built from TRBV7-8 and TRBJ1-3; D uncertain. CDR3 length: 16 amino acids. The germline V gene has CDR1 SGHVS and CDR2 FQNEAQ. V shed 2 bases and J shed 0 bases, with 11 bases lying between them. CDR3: CASSLLGRNSGNTIYF. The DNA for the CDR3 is TGTGCCAGCAGCTTACTTGGACGGAACTCTGGAAACACCATATATTTT.

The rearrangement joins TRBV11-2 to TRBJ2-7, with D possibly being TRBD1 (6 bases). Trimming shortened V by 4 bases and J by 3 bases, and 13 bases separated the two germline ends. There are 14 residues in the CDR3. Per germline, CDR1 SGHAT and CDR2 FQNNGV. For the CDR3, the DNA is TGTGCCAGCAGCTACACGGGCAGGGGCTACGAGCAGTACTTC. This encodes CASSYTGRGYEQYF.

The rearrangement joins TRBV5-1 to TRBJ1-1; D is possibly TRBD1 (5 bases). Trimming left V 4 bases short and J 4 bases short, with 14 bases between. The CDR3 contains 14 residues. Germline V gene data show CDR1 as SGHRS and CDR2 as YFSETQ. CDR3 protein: CASSQGVGGTEAFF. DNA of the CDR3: TGCGCCAGCAGCCAGGGTGTGGGGGGCACTGAAGCTTTCTTT.

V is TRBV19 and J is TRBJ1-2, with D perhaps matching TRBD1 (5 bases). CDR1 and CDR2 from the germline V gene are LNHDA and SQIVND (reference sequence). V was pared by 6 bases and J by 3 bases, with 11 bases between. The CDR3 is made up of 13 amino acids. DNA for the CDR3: TGTGCCAGTAGACCCCCCAGGGACTATGGCTACACCTTC. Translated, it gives CASRPPRDYGYTF.

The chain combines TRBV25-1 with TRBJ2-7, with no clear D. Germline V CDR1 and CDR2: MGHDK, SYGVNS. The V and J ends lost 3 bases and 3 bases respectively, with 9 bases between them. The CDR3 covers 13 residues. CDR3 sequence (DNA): TGTGCCAGCAGTGATTTGCAGGTCTACGAGCAGTACTTC. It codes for CASSDLQVYEQYF.

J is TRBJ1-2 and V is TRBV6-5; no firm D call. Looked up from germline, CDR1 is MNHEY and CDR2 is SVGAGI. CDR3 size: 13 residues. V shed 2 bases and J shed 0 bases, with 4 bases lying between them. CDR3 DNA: TGTGCCAGCAGTTACGAGGCTAACTATGGCTACACCTTC. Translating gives CASSYEANYGYTF.

CDR3 region: CASSIGGFGTYGYTF. CDR3 bases: TGTGCCAGTAGTATAGGAGGTTTTGGGACCTATGGCTACACCTTC. The chain links TRBV19 to TRBJ1-2, with D possibly being TRBD1 (5 bases). CDR3 size: 15 residues. V was shortened by 1 base and J by 4 bases, with 13 bases between the two germline ends. The germline CDR1 and CDR2 sequences are LNHDA and SQIVND (reference sequence).

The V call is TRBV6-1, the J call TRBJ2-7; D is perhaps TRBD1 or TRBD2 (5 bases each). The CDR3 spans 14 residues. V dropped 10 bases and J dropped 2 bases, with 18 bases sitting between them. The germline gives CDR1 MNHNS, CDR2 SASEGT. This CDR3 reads CATDLPGPTYEQYF. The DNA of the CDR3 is TGTGCCACTGACCTTCCGGGACCGACCTACGAGCAGTACTTC.

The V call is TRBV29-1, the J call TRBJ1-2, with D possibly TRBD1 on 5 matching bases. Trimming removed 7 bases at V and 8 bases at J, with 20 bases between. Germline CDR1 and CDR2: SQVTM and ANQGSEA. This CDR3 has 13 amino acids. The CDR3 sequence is CSASRDHWEGYTF. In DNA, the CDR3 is TGCAGCGCTAGCCGGGACCACTGGGAAGGCTACACCTTC.

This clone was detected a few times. CDR3 bases: TGTGCCACAGAAACGGGAGGTTGGGGTACCGGGGAGCTGTTTTTT. Translating gives CATETGGWGTGELFF. The chain recombines TRBV6-5 with TRBJ2-2; 7 positions agree with TRBD2. V shed 10 bases and J 5 bases; nucleotides not matched to a gene: 13. Germline V gene sequence: CDR1 MNHEY, CDR2 SVGAGI. The CDR3 loop spans 15 amino acids.

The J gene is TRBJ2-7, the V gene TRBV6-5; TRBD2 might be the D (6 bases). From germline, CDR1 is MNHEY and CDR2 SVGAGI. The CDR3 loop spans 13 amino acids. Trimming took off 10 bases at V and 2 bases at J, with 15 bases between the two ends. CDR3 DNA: TGTGCCACCTCCTGGGGGACTCCCTACGAGCAGTACTTC. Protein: CATSWGTPYEQYF.

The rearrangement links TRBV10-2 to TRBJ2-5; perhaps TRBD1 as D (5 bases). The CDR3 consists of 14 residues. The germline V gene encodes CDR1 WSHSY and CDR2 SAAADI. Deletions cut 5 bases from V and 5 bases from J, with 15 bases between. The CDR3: CASSTPAGWETQYF. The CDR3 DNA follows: TGCGCCAGCAGTACCCCGGCAGGGTGGGAGACCCAGTACTTC.

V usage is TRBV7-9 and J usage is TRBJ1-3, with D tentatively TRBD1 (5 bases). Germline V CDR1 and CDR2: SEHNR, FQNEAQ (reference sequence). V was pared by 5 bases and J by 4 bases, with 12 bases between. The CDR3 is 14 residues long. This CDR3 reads CASSPTVYGNTIYF. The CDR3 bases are TGTGCCAGCAGCCCGACAGTGTACGGAAACACCATATATTTT.

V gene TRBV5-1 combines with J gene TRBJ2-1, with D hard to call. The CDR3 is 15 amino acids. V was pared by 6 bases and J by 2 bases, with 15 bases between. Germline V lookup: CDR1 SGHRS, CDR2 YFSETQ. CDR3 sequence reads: CASTSLDRAYNEQFF. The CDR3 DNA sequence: TGCGCCAGCACCAGTCTGGACCGTGCCTACAATGAGCAGTTCTTC.

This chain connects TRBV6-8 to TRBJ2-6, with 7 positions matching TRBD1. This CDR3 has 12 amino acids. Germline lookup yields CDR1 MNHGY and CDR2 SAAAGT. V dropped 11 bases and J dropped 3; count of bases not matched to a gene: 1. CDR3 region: CAGQVGANVLTF. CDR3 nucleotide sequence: TGTGCCGGACAGGTTGGGGCCAACGTCCTGACTTTC.

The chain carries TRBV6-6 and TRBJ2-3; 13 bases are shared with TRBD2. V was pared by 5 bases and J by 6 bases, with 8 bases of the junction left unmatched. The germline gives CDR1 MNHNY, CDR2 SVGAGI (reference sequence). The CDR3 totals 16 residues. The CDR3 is CASSRTSGGRGDTQYF. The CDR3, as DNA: TGTGCCAGCAGTCGGACTAGCGGGGGCCGCGGGGATACGCAGTATTTT.

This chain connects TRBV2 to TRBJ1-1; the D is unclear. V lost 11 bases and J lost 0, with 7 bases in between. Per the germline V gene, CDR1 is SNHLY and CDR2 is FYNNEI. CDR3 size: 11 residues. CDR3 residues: CAGRLNTEAFF. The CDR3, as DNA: TGTGCCGGGAGATTGAACACTGAAGCTTTCTTT.

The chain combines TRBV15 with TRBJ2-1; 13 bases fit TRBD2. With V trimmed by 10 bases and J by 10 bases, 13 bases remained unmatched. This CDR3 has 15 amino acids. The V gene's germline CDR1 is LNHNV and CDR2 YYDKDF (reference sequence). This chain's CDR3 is CARKRRTSGGDEQFF. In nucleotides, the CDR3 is TGTGCCAGAAAACGTAGGACTAGCGGGGGCGACGAGCAGTTCTTC.

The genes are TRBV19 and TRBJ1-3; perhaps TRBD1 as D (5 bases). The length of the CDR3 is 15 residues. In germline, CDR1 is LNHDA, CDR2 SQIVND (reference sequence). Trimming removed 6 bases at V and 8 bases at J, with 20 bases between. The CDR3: CASSAWGKTVDTIYF. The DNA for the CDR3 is TGTGCCAGTAGCGCTTGGGGGAAAACCGTCGACACCATATATTTT.

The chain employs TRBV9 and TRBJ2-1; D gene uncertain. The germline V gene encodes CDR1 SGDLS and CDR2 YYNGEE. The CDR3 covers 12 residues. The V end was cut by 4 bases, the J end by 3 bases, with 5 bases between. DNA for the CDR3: TGTGCCAGCAGCCCCGACTACAATGAGCAGTTCTTC. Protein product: CASSPDYNEQFF.

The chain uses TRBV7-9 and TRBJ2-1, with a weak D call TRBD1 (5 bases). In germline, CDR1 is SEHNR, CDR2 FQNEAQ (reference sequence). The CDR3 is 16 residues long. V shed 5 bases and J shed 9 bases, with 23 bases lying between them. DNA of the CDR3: TGTGCCAGCAGCGAAGGACATCCAAAACAATATACTGAGCAGTTCTTC. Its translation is CASSEGHPKQYTEQFF. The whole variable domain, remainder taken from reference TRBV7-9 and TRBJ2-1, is DTGVSQNPRHKITKRGQNVTFRCDPISEHNRLYWYRQTLGQGPEFLTYFQNEAQLEKSRLLSDRFSAERPKGSFSTLEIQRTEQGDSAMYLCASSEGHPKQYTEQFFGPGTRLTVL.

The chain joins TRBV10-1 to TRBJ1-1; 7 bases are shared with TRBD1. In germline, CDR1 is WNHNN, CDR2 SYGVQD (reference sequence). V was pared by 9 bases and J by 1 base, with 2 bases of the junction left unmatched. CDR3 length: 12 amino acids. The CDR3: CARDRRNTEAFF. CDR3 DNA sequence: TGCGCCAGGGACAGGAGGAACACTGAAGCTTTCTTT.

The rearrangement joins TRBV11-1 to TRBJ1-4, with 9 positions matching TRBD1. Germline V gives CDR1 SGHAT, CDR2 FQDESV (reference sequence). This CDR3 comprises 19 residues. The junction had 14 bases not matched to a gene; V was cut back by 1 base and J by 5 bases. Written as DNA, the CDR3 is TGTGCCAGCAGCTTAGGAGCGACGTCCCGACAGGGGGTAAATGAAAAACTGTTTTTT. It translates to CASSLGATSRQGVNEKLFF.

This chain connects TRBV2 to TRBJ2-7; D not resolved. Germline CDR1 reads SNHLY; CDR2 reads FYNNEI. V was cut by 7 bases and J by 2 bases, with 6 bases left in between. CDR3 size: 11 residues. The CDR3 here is CASTYAYEQYF. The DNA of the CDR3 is TGTGCCAGCACTTACGCCTACGAGCAGTACTTC.

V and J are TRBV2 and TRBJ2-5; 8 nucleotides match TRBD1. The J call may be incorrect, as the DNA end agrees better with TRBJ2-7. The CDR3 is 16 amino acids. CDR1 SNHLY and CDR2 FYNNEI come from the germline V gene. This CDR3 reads CASRGTGPYLSYEQYF. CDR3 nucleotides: TGTGCCAGCAGGGGGACAGGACCCTACCTCTCCTACGAGCAGTACTTC.

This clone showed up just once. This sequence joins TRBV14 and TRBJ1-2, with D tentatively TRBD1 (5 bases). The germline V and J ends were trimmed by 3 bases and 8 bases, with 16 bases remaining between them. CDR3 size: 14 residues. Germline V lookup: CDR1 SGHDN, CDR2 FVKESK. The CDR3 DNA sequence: TGTGCCAGCAGCCACGCAGGGAGCCCCTGGGGCTACACCTTC. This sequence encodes CASSHAGSPWGYTF. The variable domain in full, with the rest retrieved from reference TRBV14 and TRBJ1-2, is EAGVTQFPSHSVIEKGQTVTLRCDPISGHDNLYWYRRVMGKEIKFLLHFVKESKQDESGMPNNRFLAERTGGTYSTLKVQPAELEDSGVYFCASSHAGSPWGYTFGSGTRLTVV.

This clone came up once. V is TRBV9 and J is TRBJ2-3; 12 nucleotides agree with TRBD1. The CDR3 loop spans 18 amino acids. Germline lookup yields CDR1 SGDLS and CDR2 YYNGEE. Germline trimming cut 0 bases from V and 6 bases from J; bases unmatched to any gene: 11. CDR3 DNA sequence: TGTGCCAGCAGCGTAGTAGGGACAGGGGGCCGGGGGGAGGATACGCAGTATTTT. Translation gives CASSVVGTGGRGEDTQYF.

CDR3 region: CASSTGTSDTDTQYF. The CDR3 DNA reads TGTGCCAGCAGCACCGGGACTAGTGACACAGATACGCAGTATTTT. The chain employs TRBV5-4 and TRBJ2-3; 8 nucleotides align to TRBD2. Germline V gives CDR1 SGHNT, CDR2 YYREEE (reference sequence). The V segment lost 4 bases and the J segment 2 bases; nucleotides outside the gene matches: 6. This CDR3 has 15 amino acids.